Listed here are 4 T cell receptor beta chains from one sample, sequenced in a study of cytomegalovirus exposure and HLA in healthy donors. Some clones are missing from TCRdb's copy, which holds only in-frame ones; the method was immunoSEQ multiplex PCR. The sample shows 150,000 to 200,000 clones, 85% of them seen only once. Sequencing was performed on PBMCs. All receptors come from a man between 18 and 35 years old in good health and CMV-seropositive.

In this sample, this clone turned up once. The V call is TRBV5-1, the J call TRBJ1-1; TRBD1 matches at 7 bases. Germline values: CDR1 SGHRS, CDR2 YFSETQ. The J segment lost 5 bases and the V segment lost 7 bases, leaving 5 bases of the junction unmatched. This CDR3 has 12 amino acids. The CDR3 nucleotides are TGCGCCAGCCGGGCAGGGGGAACTGAAGCTTTCTTT. This gives the protein CASRAGGTEAFF.

The chain combines TRBV9 with TRBJ2-7, with 12 nucleotides matching TRBD2. The CDR3 extends over 15 amino acids. CDR1 is SGDLS, CDR2 YYNGEE, per germline. The V and J ends lost 4 bases and 5 bases, in that order; junction bases with no gene match: 7. The CDR3 coding sequence is TGTGCCAGCAGCCTTCTAGCGGGAGGGATCAACGAGCAGTACTTC. Amino acids: CASSLLAGGINEQYF. The full variable domain, its missing parts supplied by reference TRBV9 and TRBJ2-7, is DSGVTQTPKHLITATGQRVTLRCSPRSGDLSVYWYQQSLDQGLQFLIQYYNGEERAKGNILERFSAQQFPDLHSELNLSSLELGDSALYFCASSLLAGGINEQYFGPGTRLTVT.

The rearrangement uses TRBV5-1 and TRBJ2-5; D uncertain. This CDR3 is 15 amino acids long. Germline assignment: CDR1 SGHRS and CDR2 YFSETQ. Trimming took off 1 base at V and 2 bases at J, with 12 bases between the two ends. This CDR3 reads CASSLTGQKQETQYF. CDR3 DNA: TGCGCCAGCAGCTTGACCGGTCAAAAGCAAGAGACCCAGTACTTC.

Only one count was recorded for this clone. The chain carries TRBV9 and TRBJ2-1; the D gene is possibly TRBD1 (6 bases). The CDR3 runs to 14 residues. Trimming pared 4 bases from V and 8 bases from J, leaving 16 bases between. Germline V gene data show CDR1 as SGDLS and CDR2 as YYNGEE. In DNA, the CDR3 is TGTGCCAGCAGCCGTAACAGGGCGGCGGATGAGCAGTTCTTC. This codes for CASSRNRAADEQFF.